This record concerns one TCR gamma chain sequence. Its antigen remains unknown. TCRdb made new clone calls on the RT-PCR reads using CATT. Of 300 to 400 gamma-chain clones in the sample, around 3.6% are singletons; the top ten hold 20% to 25%. The data are from a study of gammadelta T cells in human blood. J lost 7 bases, V lost 4 bases, and 7 bases had no gene match. This CDR3 spans 16 amino acids. Germline values: CDR1 GITISATS, CDR2 ISYDGTV (reference sequence). General study points: Polyclonal expansion of innate γδ T cells after birth appeared microbially driven.

V is TRGV9 and J is TRGJP. This clonotype originated in a human donor. Sequenced: non-Vgamma9Vdelta2 gamma-delta T cells from infant blood. The CDR3 is CALWDERELGKKIKVF. Here the CDR3 DNA reads TGTGCCTTGTGGGACGAGAGGGAGTTGGGCAAAAAAATCAAGGTATTT.